These T cell receptor beta chains were read from a single sample in a study of regulatory T cells in long-lasting Graves disease. In TCRdb, the multiplex PCR reads were re-called with MiXCR into one record per CDR3 protein. The sample lists over 650,000 distinct CDR3 sequences, around 30% occurring once. The sample here was peripheral blood mononuclear cells (PBMCs), taken when the disease was refractory, from a patient treated with antithyroid drugs. These receptors were collected from a female donor with Graves disease. The CDR3 runs from the conserved cysteine through the conserved F or W. Fields, in order: V gene, D gene, J gene, clone size, CDR3 DNA, CDR3 protein. The D gene is left open where the match is weak. Part of the rows lack a size; the others show once, few, many or a class for expanded clones.

>TRBV2|NA|TRBJ1-2|many
TGTGCCAGCATCAGACCCTCCGACTATGGCTACACCTTC
CASIRPSDYGYTF
>TRBV7-9|NA|TRBJ1-2|many
TGTGCCAGCAGCTTAGCTACAGCGAACTATGGCTACACCTTC
CASSLATANYGYTF
>TRBV6-2/TRBV6-3|NA|TRBJ1-2|NA
TGTGCCAGCAGTTACAAGGACGGTAGCTATGGCTACACCTTC
CASSYKDGSYGYTF
>TRBV12-3/TRBV12-4|NA|TRBJ1-5|few
TGTGCCAGCAGCCCGAGGGGGTCAGGGGCCGACGGGCCCCAGCATTTT
CASSPRGSGADGPQHF
>TRBV6-1|TRBD1|TRBJ1-4|NA
TGTGTCAGCAGTCCTAGGACAGGGTTTGGTGAAAAACTGTTTTTT
CVSSPRTGFGEKLFF
>TRBV7-3|NA|TRBJ1-1|NA
TGTGCCAGCTCACCGGAATTCGGTTTGGCTTTCTTT
CASSPEFGLAFF
>TRBV7-2|NA|TRBJ2-7|NA
TGTGCCAGCAGCTTCGGAGGGAACTACGAGCAGTACTTC
CASSFGGNYEQYF
>TRBV6-1|TRBD2|TRBJ2-1|few
TGTGCTAGCCACCCAGCGGGAGAAGGGGTAAGCTCCTACAATGAGCAGTTCTTC
CASHPAGEGVSSYNEQFF
>TRBV25-1|TRBD2|TRBJ2-1|NA
TGTGCCAGCAGTGAGCTAGCGGAACCTCTTTCCTCCTACAATGAGCAGTTCTTC
CASSELAEPLSSYNEQFF
>TRBV10-3|NA|TRBJ1-4|few
TGTGCCATCAGTGAAGGAACGGCTAATGAAAAACTGTTTTTT
CAISEGTANEKLFF
>TRBV27|TRBD1|TRBJ1-1|NA
TGTGCCAGCAGTTTGGGACAGGGGGGCCCACCTTTCTTT
CASSLGQGGPPFF
>TRBV6-5|NA|TRBJ1-1|many
TGTGCCAGCAGTTCCGTTGACACGATGAACACTGAAGCTTTCTTT
CASSSVDTMNTEAFF
>TRBV28|TRBD1|TRBJ1-6|NA
TGTGCCAGCAGTACAGGGGGCTGGGAACCCCTCCACTTT
CASSTGGWEPLHF
>TRBV13|NA|TRBJ1-1|few
TGTGCCAGCAGCTTCGCGCTGGGAGAAGCTTTCTTT
CASSFALGEAFF
>TRBV11-2|TRBD1|TRBJ1-4|few
TGTGCCAGCAGGTTACGGACCGGGACAGTAAATGAAAAACTGTTTTTT
CASRLRTGTVNEKLFF
>TRBV28|NA|TRBJ1-1|few
TGTGCCAGCAGTTCCTGGGGGGACATGAACACTGAAGCTTTCTTT
CASSSWGDMNTEAFF
>TRBV20-1|TRBD1|TRBJ2-7|few
TGCAGTGCAGAGGACAGGCTCTACGAGCAGTACTTC
CSAEDRLYEQYF
>TRBV6-1|NA|TRBJ2-7|NA
TGTGCCAGCAGTGAAGCGTGGGGTAGCATCTACGAGCAGTACTTC
CASSEAWGSIYEQYF
>TRBV27|NA|TRBJ2-5|NA
TGTGCCAGCAGTTCCCTCCTGACAGGCAAAGAGACCCAGTACTTC
CASSSLLTGKETQYF
>TRBV27|TRBD1|TRBJ2-7|NA
TGTGCCAGCAGTGATATAAGGGACAGGGGCTCCTACGAGCAGTACTTC
CASSDIRDRGSYEQYF
>TRBV6-1|TRBD1|TRBJ1-2|few
TGTGCCAGCAGAAGAGACAGGGGGGATTACTATGGCTACACCTTC
CASRRDRGDYYGYTF
>TRBV12-3/TRBV12-4|NA|TRBJ2-3|NA
TGTGCCAGCAGTTTGGGACCGGGGCTACTCAACACAGATACGCAGTATTTT
CASSLGPGLLNTDTQYF
>TRBV5-5|TRBD1|TRBJ2-7|NA
TGTGCCAGCAGCTTGGGCTGGACAGGGGTTCTGGAGCAGTACTTC
CASSLGWTGVLEQYF
>TRBV29-1|NA|TRBJ1-1|NA
TGCAGCGTTGGGCGGAGACGCGGCACTGAAGCTTTCTTT
CSVGRRRGTEAFF
>TRBV12-3/TRBV12-4|NA|TRBJ1-1|NA
TGTGCCAGCAGTTTAGTTCGGACAGCAATTGAAGCTTTCTTT
CASSLVRTAIEAFF
>TRBV3-1|TRBD1|TRBJ2-7|NA
TGTGCCAGCAGCTTGGGACAGTTCGACGAGCAGTACTTC
CASSLGQFDEQYF
>TRBV5-6|NA|TRBJ2-7|few
TGTGCCAGCAGCTTCGGTATGACCTACGAGCAGTACTTC
CASSFGMTYEQYF
>TRBV2|TRBD1|TRBJ1-1|once
TGTGCCAGCAGTGATAGGTGGACAGGGAGGGCTGAAGCTTTCTTT
CASSDRWTGRAEAFF
>TRBV27|NA|TRBJ1-1|many
TGTGCCAGCAGTTTAGCGGGGGGGAGAACTGAAGCTTTCTTT
CASSLAGGRTEAFF
>TRBV28|NA|TRBJ1-2|few
TGTGCCAGCAGTCCCCAGGTGGGGGGTAACTATGGCTACACCTTC
CASSPQVGGNYGYTF
>TRBV30|NA|TRBJ1-1|NA
TGTGCCTGGGTTGATCACACTGAAGCTTTCTTT
CAWVDHTEAFF
>TRBV11-2|NA|TRBJ1-2|few
TGTGCCAGCAGTTACACCGGGACTCCCACCTATGGCTACACCTTC
CASSYTGTPTYGYTF
>TRBV27|NA|TRBJ1-1|few
TGTGCCAGCAGTTTATCAGGTCAGGGCTTCACTGAAGCTTTCTTT
CASSLSGQGFTEAFF
>TRBV6-2/TRBV6-3|TRBD1|TRBJ1-5|NA
TGTGCCAGCAGTGCCCGGACAGGGTTAAATCAGCCCCAGCATTTT
CASSARTGLNQPQHF
>TRBV24-1|TRBD2|TRBJ2-2|NA
TGTGCCACCAGTGATTCAGGGACTAGCGGGAGCGCCGGGGAGCTGTTTTTT
CATSDSGTSGSAGELFF
>TRBV7-7|NA|TRBJ2-5|many
TGTGCCAGCAGCTTCGGCGGTTTCGGAGAGACCCAGTACTTC
CASSFGGFGETQYF
>TRBV12-3/TRBV12-4|NA|TRBJ1-1|many
TGTGCCAGCAGCCCAATAGGGGGGATCAACACTGAAGCTTTCTTT
CASSPIGGINTEAFF
>TRBV2|NA|TRBJ1-5|many
TGTGCCAGCAGTGAGTGGCAGGGGAATCAGCCCCAGCATTTT
CASSEWQGNQPQHF
>TRBV7-9|TRBD2|TRBJ2-5|NA
TGTGCCAGCAGCTCCCCGGGACTAGCGGGTTCTTTCCAAGAGACCCAGTACTTC
CASSSPGLAGSFQETQYF
>TRBV10-3|NA|TRBJ1-5|NA
TGTGCCATCAGTGAGTCGATCGGAGGGACGGGTCAGCCCCAGCATTTT
CAISESIGGTGQPQHF
>TRBV7-2|NA|TRBJ1-3|NA
TGTGCCAGCAGCTTAGCCGGTCTTTCTGGAAACACCATATATTTT
CASSLAGLSGNTIYF
>TRBV30|NA|TRBJ1-6|NA
TGTGCCTGGACCGGGCAGCTTAATTCACCCCTCCACTTT
CAWTGQLNSPLHF
>TRBV15|NA|TRBJ1-2|few
TGTGCCACCAGGCACGGGGGGACTAACTATGGCTACACCTTC
CATRHGGTNYGYTF
>TRBV6-5|NA|TRBJ2-4|once
TGTGCCAGCAGTTACGGTCTCAATGAAGCCAAAAACGTTCAGTACTTC
CASSYGLNEAKNVQYF
>TRBV6-1|NA|TRBJ1-3|few
TGTGCCAGCAGCCTTGGTATCCGGGACAACCTTTTT
CASSLGIRDNLF
>TRBV9|NA|TRBJ1-1|NA
TGTGCCAGCAGCGCGCAGAGTGGGACTGAAGCTTTCTTT
CASSAQSGTEAFF
>TRBV7-9|NA|TRBJ1-1|NA
TGTGCCAGCAACGGCCGATCGAACACTGAAGCTTTCTTT
CASNGRSNTEAFF
>TRBV5-4|TRBD1|TRBJ2-7|few
TGTGCCAGCAGCTCCGGACAGGGAAGGGGCGAGCAGTACTTC
CASSSGQGRGEQYF
>TRBV20-1|TRBD1|TRBJ2-7|NA
TGCAGTGCTAGAGATAGATCAGGGGGCACCTACGAGCAGTACTTC
CSARDRSGGTYEQYF
>TRBV7-9|TRBD1|TRBJ1-1|few
TGTGCCAGCAGCCGGGACGGGACAGGGAGAACTGAAGCTTTCTTT
CASSRDGTGRTEAFF
>TRBV5-6|TRBD2|TRBJ2-7|NA
TGTGCCAGCAGCCGGATGACTAGCCTAAGCTCCTACGAGCAGTACTTC
CASSRMTSLSSYEQYF
>TRBV29-1|NA|TRBJ2-2|once
TGCAGCGTTGAAGTAAGACTTGGCGGGGAGCTGTTTTTT
CSVEVRLGGELFF
>TRBV2|NA|TRBJ1-1|NA
TGTGCCAGCAGTGGGGGCAGGTCGGCCACTGAAGCTTTCTTT
CASSGGRSATEAFF
>TRBV6-5|NA|TRBJ1-2|few
TGTGCCAGCAGTTACTCGAGGGAAATCTTCTATGGCTACACCTTC
CASSYSREIFYGYTF
>TRBV19|NA|TRBJ2-2|NA
TGTGCCAGTACTCGGCGGGGTAACACCGGGGAGCTGTTTTTT
CASTRRGNTGELFF
>TRBV10-3|TRBD1|TRBJ2-7|many
TGTGCCACCATTGACGGGGGACAGGGCACCCACGAGCAGTACTTC
CATIDGGQGTHEQYF
>TRBV5-5|TRBD1|TRBJ1-1|NA
TGTGCCAGCACCTTAAGGACAGGGGCGAACACTGAAGCTTTCTTT
CASTLRTGANTEAFF
>TRBV6-1|NA|TRBJ1-1|many
TGTGCCAGCAGTGCTACTTGGATGAACACTGAAGCTTTCTTT
CASSATWMNTEAFF
>TRBV12-3/TRBV12-4|NA|TRBJ2-2|many
TGTGCCAGCAGATCACACCCGACCTGGGGGGCGGACACCGGGGAGCTGTTTTTT
CASRSHPTWGADTGELFF